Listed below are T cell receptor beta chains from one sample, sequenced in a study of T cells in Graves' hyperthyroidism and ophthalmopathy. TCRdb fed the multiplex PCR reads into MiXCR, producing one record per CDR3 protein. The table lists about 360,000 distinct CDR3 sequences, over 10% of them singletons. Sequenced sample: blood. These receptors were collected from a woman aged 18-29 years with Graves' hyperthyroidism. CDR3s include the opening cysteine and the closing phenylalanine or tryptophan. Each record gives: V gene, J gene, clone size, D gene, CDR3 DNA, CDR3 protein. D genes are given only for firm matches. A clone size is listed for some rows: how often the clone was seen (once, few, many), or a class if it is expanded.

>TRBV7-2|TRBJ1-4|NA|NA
TGTGCCAGCACCCTCTTGGTAGGGGAAGCTAATGAAAAACTGTTTTTT
CASTLLVGEANEKLFF
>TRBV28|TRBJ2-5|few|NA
TGTGCCAGCAGTTTGTGGCAGGGCGAGACCCAGTACTTC
CASSLWQGETQYF
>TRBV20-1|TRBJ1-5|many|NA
TGCAGTGCTAGAGACGACAGACAACCGAATCAGCCCCAGCATTTT
CSARDDRQPNQPQHF
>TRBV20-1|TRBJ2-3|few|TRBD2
TGCAGTGCTGGCCTAGCGGGCACTGGGGATACGCAGTATTTT
CSAGLAGTGDTQYF
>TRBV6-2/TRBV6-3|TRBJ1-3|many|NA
TGTGCCAGCAGTCCGTTTGACTCTGGAAACACCATATATTTT
CASSPFDSGNTIYF
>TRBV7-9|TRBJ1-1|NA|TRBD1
TGTGCCAGCAGCTTAGCGGGTTTGGGACAGGGGAACACTGAAGCTTTCTTT
CASSLAGLGQGNTEAFF
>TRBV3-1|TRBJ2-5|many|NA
TGTGCCAGCAGCCAAGGGGAAACGCGGGAGACCCAGTACTTC
CASSQGETRETQYF
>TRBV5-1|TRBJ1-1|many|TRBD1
TGCGCCAGCAGCTTGGCCTTCGCGGGCAGGGGGCGAAACACTGAAGCTTTCTTT
CASSLAFAGRGRNTEAFF
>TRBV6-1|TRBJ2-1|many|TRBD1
TGTGCCAGCAGTTTTCTACATGGGACAGCCGCCTACAATGAGCAGTTCTTC
CASSFLHGTAAYNEQFF
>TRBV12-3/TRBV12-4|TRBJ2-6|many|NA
TGTGCCAGCAGTTTCTATGCCCAACCCTCTGGGGCCAACGTCCTGACTTTC
CASSFYAQPSGANVLTF
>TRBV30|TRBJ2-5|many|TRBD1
TGTGCCTGGGGCAGTCTCGGGACAGGGGTAGAGACCCAGTACTTC
CAWGSLGTGVETQYF
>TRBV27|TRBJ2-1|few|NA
TGTGCCAGCATTGAGCGGGATGAGCAGTTCTTC
CASIERDEQFF
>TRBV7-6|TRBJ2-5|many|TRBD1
TGTGCCAGCAGCCGAAGGGACAGGGAATCTCAAGAGACCCAGTACTTC
CASSRRDRESQETQYF
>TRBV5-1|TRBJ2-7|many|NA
TGCGCCAGCAGCGCGACTAGGAGCTCCTACGAGCAGTACTTC
CASSATRSSYEQYF
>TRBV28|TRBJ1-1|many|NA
TGTGCCAGCAGTTTGGTGATAGGGGACTTCGTGAACACTGAAGCTTTCTTT
CASSLVIGDFVNTEAFF
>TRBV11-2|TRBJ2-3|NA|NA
TGTGCCAGCAGCTTGTGGGAAGTTACAGATACGCAGTATTTT
CASSLWEVTDTQYF
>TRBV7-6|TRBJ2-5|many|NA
TGTGCCAGCAGCTTTCGCGAGACCCAGTACTTC
CASSFRETQYF
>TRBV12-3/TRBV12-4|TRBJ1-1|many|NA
TGTGCCAGCACCCTGGGGGCCGCGAAAACTGAAGCTTTCTTT
CASTLGAAKTEAFF
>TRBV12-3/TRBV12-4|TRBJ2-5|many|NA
TGTGCCAGCAGTTGGGGTCCCAGCGCCCAAGAGACCCAGTACTTC
CASSWGPSAQETQYF
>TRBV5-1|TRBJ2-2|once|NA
TGCGCCAGCAGCTTTCCGGGCGGCGGGGAGCTGTTTTTT
CASSFPGGGELFF
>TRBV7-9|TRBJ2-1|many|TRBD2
TGTGCCAGCAGCTTAGGGGGAGGGAAGCATGAGCAGTTCTTC
CASSLGGGKHEQFF
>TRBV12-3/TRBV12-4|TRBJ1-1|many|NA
TGTGCCAGCAGTTTACAAGCACGATTGGCTTGTGAAGCTTTCTTT
CASSLQARLACEAFF
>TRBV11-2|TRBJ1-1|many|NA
TGTGCCAGCAGCTTAGAGCCAGCTGAACCTGAAGCTTTCTTT
CASSLEPAEPEAFF
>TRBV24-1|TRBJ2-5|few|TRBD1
TGTGCCACCAGTGATCCCGGGACAGGGCTTGAGACCCAGTACTTC
CATSDPGTGLETQYF
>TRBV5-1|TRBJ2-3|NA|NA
TGCGCCAGCAGCTTGTGGGGGCCTGAGGCAGATACGCAGTATTTT
CASSLWGPEADTQYF
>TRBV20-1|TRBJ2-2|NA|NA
TGCAGTGCCAAGGACGGGAACACCGGGGAGCTGTTTTTT
CSAKDGNTGELFF
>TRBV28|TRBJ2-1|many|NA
TGTGCCAGCAGTACCGAGGGGCTAGCGAATCCTCTTGAGCAGTTCTTC
CASSTEGLANPLEQFF
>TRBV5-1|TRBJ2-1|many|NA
TGCGCCAGCAGCTTAACTACCAATGAGCAGTTCTTC
CASSLTTNEQFF
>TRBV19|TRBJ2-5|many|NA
TGTGCCAGTAGTATGGGCGTCGGGCAAGAGACCCAGTACTTC
CASSMGVGQETQYF
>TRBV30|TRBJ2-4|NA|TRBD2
TGTGCCTGGGCTGCGGGGGGCGCCAAAAACATTCAGTACTTC
CAWAAGGAKNIQYF
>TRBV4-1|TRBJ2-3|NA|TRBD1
TGCGCCAGCAGCCCGGACAGGGGGGTGGCAGATACGCAGTATTTT
CASSPDRGVADTQYF
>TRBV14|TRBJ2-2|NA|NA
TGTGCCAGCAGCCTAGTCAGAGGCGGGGAGCTGTTTTTT
CASSLVRGGELFF
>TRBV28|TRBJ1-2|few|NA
TGTGCCAGCAATCCGGACAGCGATCTCATCTATGGCTACACCTTC
CASNPDSDLIYGYTF
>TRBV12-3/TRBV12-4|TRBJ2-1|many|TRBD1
TGTGCCAGCAGTCCCGGGACAGGGGGCTACAATGAGCAGTTCTTC
CASSPGTGGYNEQFF
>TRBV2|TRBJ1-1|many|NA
TGTGCCAGCAGTGACGGCACGGGGGCTGGGGAAGCTTTCTTT
CASSDGTGAGEAFF
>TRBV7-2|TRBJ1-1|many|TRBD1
TGTGCCAGCAGCTGGACCGGGACAGGGTTGACTGAAGCTTTCTTT
CASSWTGTGLTEAFF
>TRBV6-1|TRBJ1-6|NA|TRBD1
TGTGCCAGCAGTTCCTCAGGGGGTTATAATTCACCCCTCCACTTT
CASSSSGGYNSPLHF
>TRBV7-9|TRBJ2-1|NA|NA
TGTGCCAGCAGCAACCGGGGGGCGGGTGCCTACAATGAGCAGTTCTTC
CASSNRGAGAYNEQFF
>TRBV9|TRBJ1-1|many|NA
TGTGCCAGCAGCGCCCGTACCGGGGAGAACACTGAAGCTTTCTTT
CASSARTGENTEAFF
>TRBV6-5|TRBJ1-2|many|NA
TGTGCCAGCAGTTACCCGACAAGCCTCTCACTCCTTGCCTATGGCTACACCTTC
CASSYPTSLSLLAYGYTF
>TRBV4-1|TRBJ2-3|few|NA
TGCGCCAGCACCACTTACCGGGACACCAGGCGGGATACGCAGTATTTT
CASTTYRDTRRDTQYF
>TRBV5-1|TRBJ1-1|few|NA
TGCGCCAGCGGAGGTCAAATGAACACTGAAGCTTTCTTT
CASGGQMNTEAFF
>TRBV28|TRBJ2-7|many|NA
TGTGCCAGCAGTACGGGACCCTCCTACGAGCAGTACTTC
CASSTGPSYEQYF
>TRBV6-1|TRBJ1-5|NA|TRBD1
TGTGCCAGCAGTGTCGGGACAGGGGGTTGGGTTCAGCCCCAGCATTTT
CASSVGTGGWVQPQHF